This entry concerns a single T cell receptor beta chain. The data derive from a study of blood T cell repertoires in COVID-19. Study summary: Acute-phase and convalescent COVID-19 samples originated in the United States, Italy and Spain. From T cells, B-cell-depleted T cells, or PBMCs came the material, which was cDNA or gDNA.

V gave up 4 bases and J gave up 0 bases, with 16 bases separating them. Looked up from germline, CDR1 is SGHDT and CDR2 is YYEEEE. This CDR3 spans 16 amino acids. Original data processing: Cell counts per sample came from amplifying reference gene primers. The repertoire was sequenced with immunoSEQ multiplex PCR; TCRdb's copy has only in-frame clones and lacks some. V, J and clone size are taken as reported in that table, and D and trimming were inferred from the DNA itself. This table holds some 190,000 clones, 84% found once. This TCR derives from a human donor in a cohort sampled during active COVID-19. Sequencing input: peripheral blood. V is TRBV5-6 and J is TRBJ1-2; D uncertain. CDR3 in DNA: TGTGCCAGCAGCGAGGCGAAGTGGGTGCCTAACTATGGCTACACCTTC. Its protein is CASSEAKWVPNYGYTF. The entire variable domain, with the rest obtained from reference TRBV5-6 and TRBJ1-2, is as follows: DAGVTQSPTHLIKTRGQQVTLRCSPKSGHDTVSWYQQALGQGPQFIFQYYEEEERQRGNFPDRFSGHQFPNYSSELNVNALLLGDSALYLCASSEAKWVPNYGYTFGSGTRLTVV.